Shown below are 13 T cell receptor beta chains from a single sample sequenced in a study of blood T cell repertoires in COVID-19. Sequencing used immunoSEQ multiplex PCR; TCRdb keeps in-frame clones, though not all of them. The sample holds some 140,000 clones, roughly nine tenths seen once. The sample was peripheral blood. The source of these receptors is a middle-aged man with acute or convalescent COVID-19.

The chain links TRBV6-1 to TRBJ2-3; possible D gene TRBD2, 5 bases. V shed 2 bases and J shed 5 bases, with 5 bases lying between them. The V gene's germline CDR1 is MNHNS and CDR2 SASEGT. CDR3 size: 12 residues. CDR3 in DNA: TGTGCCAGCAGTGAAAGCGGAGATACGCAGTATTTT. Amino acid sequence: CASSESGDTQYF.

This chain links TRBV6-2 or TRBV6-3 with TRBJ1-5; 8 nucleotides agree with TRBD1. The J segment lost 7 bases and the V segment lost 0 bases, leaving 14 bases of the junction unmatched. The V gene's germline CDR1 is MNHEY and CDR2 SVGEGT. The CDR3 has 18 amino acids. The CDR3 nucleotides read TGTGCCAGCAGTTACTCGCCAGGGGGCCCACCGGATGGGCAGCCCCAGCATTTT. It translates to CASSYSPGGPPDGQPQHF.

A single count supports this clone. V usage is TRBV5-1 and J usage is TRBJ2-7; 9 bases align to TRBD1. There are 14 residues in the CDR3. From germline, CDR1 is SGHRS and CDR2 YFSETQ. Losses at the gene ends were 4 bases for V and 7 bases for J; bases not matched to a gene: 9. In nucleotides, the CDR3 is TGCGCCAGCAGCCTTGGGACAGGGCTTGGGGAGCAGTACTTC. It translates to CASSLGTGLGEQYF.

The rearrangement uses TRBV28 and TRBJ1-5; D is possibly TRBD1 (6 bases). V was shortened by 5 bases and J by 2 bases, with 13 bases between the two germline ends. Per the germline V gene, CDR1 is MDHEN and CDR2 is SYDVKM. CDR3 length: 15 residues. The CDR3 reads CASSPGGSGNQPQHF. DNA of the CDR3: TGTGCCAGCAGTCCTGGGGGCAGTGGCAATCAGCCCCAGCATTTT.

The CDR3 DNA is TGTGCCTGGAGCCAGACAGGGGCCAACTATAATTCACCCCTCCACTTT. It encodes CAWSQTGANYNSPLHF. The chain carries TRBV30 and TRBJ1-6; 8 nucleotides align to TRBD1. The V and J ends lost 3 bases and 3 bases, in that order; junction bases with no gene match: 7. The CDR3 length is 16 residues. Germline CDR1 and CDR2: GTSNPN and SVGIG (reference sequence).

V gene TRBV27 combines with J gene TRBJ2-7; 13 bases line up with TRBD2. Germline V gives CDR1 MNHEY, CDR2 SMNVEV (reference sequence). V shed 2 bases and J 8 bases; nucleotides not matched to a gene: 3. There are 14 residues in the CDR3. The CDR3 bases are TGTGCCAGCAGTTTACCGACTAGCGGGGGGAAGCAGTACTTC. Translating it yields CASSLPTSGGKQYF.

V gene TRBV28 combines with J gene TRBJ1-5; 8 bases are shared with TRBD1. The V gene end was trimmed by 8 bases and the J gene end by 0 bases; junction bases not matched to a gene: 15. The CDR3 spans 18 residues. Per germline, CDR1 MDHEN and CDR2 SYDVKM. CDR3 nucleotide sequence: TGTGCCAGCCAGAGTAGGGGACAGGCGTCATATAGCAATCAGCCCCAGCATTTT. This codes for CASQSRGQASYSNQPQHF.

The V gene is TRBV9, the J gene TRBJ2-5; 8 nucleotides align to TRBD2. V was pared by 4 bases and J by 5 bases, with 7 bases of the junction left unmatched. The CDR3 totals 14 residues. CDR1 SGDLS and CDR2 YYNGEE come from the germline V gene. The CDR3 protein is CASSSPGGQETQYF. The CDR3 DNA sequence: TGTGCCAGCAGCTCCCCGGGGGGGCAGGAGACCCAGTACTTC. The full variable domain, with the rest looked up from reference TRBV9 and TRBJ2-5, is DSGVTQTPKHLITATGQRVTLRCSPRSGDLSVYWYQQSLDQGLQFLIQYYNGEERAKGNILERFSAQQFPDLHSELNLSSLELGDSALYFCASSSPGGQETQYFGPGTRLLVL.

The gene calls are TRBV6-5 and TRBJ2-7, with a tentative D call TRBD1 (6 bases). Trimming pared 5 bases from V and 1 base from J, leaving 9 bases between. Germline V CDR1 and CDR2: MNHEY, SVGAGI. The CDR3 covers 13 residues. CDR3 sequence (DNA): TGTGCCAGCAGTCCAGGGGAGTCCTACGAGCAGTACTTC. Its translation: CASSPGESYEQYF.

The V call is TRBV28, the J call TRBJ2-5; tentatively, D is TRBD2 (5 bases). CDR3 size: 14 residues. The V gene lost 2 bases and the J gene lost 0 bases, with 7 bases spanning the gap. The germline V gene has CDR1 MDHEN and CDR2 SYDVKM. The CDR3 nucleotides are TGTGCCAGCAGTTTAAGGAGGTACCAAGAGACCCAGTACTTC. This codes for CASSLRRYQETQYF.

As concerns this clone: The junction does not match germline at one end; this may be a read error. The chain carries TRBV2 and TRBJ1-2, with 10 bases matching TRBD1. CDR3 length: 13 amino acids. Germline CDR1 and CDR2: SNHLY and FYNNEI. In DNA form, the CDR3 reads TGTGTCAGCCGTGGACAGGGGGTCGGAGGCTACACCTTC. It encodes CVSRGQGVGGYTF.

The rearrangement links TRBV6-6 to TRBJ1-2, with a possible D match to TRBD1 (6 bases). Trimming shortened V by 8 bases and J by 2 bases, and 12 bases separated the two germline ends. The germline V gene has CDR1 MNHNY and CDR2 SVGAGI (reference sequence). There are 13 residues in the CDR3. The CDR3 DNA follows: TGTGCCAGCCGATCAGGGGCCAACTATGGCTACACCTTC. Protein product: CASRSGANYGYTF.

The chain carries TRBV9 and TRBJ2-1, with TRBD2 matching 14 bases. Per the germline V gene, CDR1 is SGDLS and CDR2 is YYNGEE. The CDR3 has 15 amino acids. The trim removed 4 bases at V and 9 bases at J, leaving 6 bases unmatched. CDR3 in amino acids: CASSPLGLAGVEQFF. The CDR3 region has the DNA TGTGCCAGCAGCCCACTGGGACTAGCGGGAGTTGAGCAGTTCTTC.